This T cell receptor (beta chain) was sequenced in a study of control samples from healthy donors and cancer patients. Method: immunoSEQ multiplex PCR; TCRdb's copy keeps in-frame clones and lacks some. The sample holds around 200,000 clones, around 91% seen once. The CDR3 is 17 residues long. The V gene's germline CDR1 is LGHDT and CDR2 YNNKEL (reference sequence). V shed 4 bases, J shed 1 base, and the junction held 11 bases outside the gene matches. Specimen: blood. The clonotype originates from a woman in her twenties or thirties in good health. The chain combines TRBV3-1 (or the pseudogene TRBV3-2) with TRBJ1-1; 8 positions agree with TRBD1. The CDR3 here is CASSLHGQGWRNTEAFF. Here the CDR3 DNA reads TGTGCCAGCAGCCTCCACGGACAGGGATGGAGGAACACTGAAGCTTTCTTT.